Listed below are T cell receptor beta chains from one sample, sequenced in a study of CD8+CD57+ T cells in acquired aplastic anemia. TCRdb re-called the reads through MiXCR, storing one row per CDR3 protein. Of around 21,000 distinct CDR3 sequences in the sample, 30% to 50% were seen once. Sequencing input: CD8+CD57+ T cells sorted from PBMCs. These receptors were taken from a human donor with aplastic anemia. Each CDR3 is given with its conserved first and last residue. Each record gives: CDR3 length, V gene, J gene, CDR3 protein.

14	TRBV20-1	TRBJ2-7	CSALAPGISDEQYF
13	TRBV29-1	TRBJ2-3	CSVGGGQTDTQYF
18	TRBV7-8	TRBJ2-3	CASSGWLAGAEGTDTRYF
14	TRBV27	TRBJ1-6	CASSFATGATPLHF
17	TRBV10-2	TRBJ1-6	CASSDPSTGLSNSPLHF
14	TRBV7-8	TRBJ2-5	CASSHWTAPETQYF
14	TRBV2	TRBJ2-7	CVSSERVSSYEQYF
12	TRBV19	TRBJ1-6	CASTDRYSPLHF
15	TRBV5-6	TRBJ2-1	CASSFRGRDVNEQFF
15	TRBV20-1	TRBJ1-3	CSAEGQGNSGNTIYF
13	TRBV20-1	TRBJ1-5	CGARAPGNQPQHF
17	TRBV2	TRBJ1-4	CASRRRGTDPSNEKLFF
14	TRBV2	TRBJ2-2	CASSEWPAAGEKFF
17	TRBV7-9	TRBJ2-3	CASRPSLAGGRTDTQYF
13	TRBV6-1	TRBJ1-5	CASSLGSNQPQHF
17	TRBV7-3	TRBJ2-3	CASSLSSLALSTDTQYF
13	TRBV20-1	TRBJ2-3	CSALYGSTDTQYF
15	TRBV18	TRBJ1-6	CASSPFFGADSPLHF
17	TRBV7-3	TRBJ2-1	CASSLRGRAEGSDEQFF
14	TRBV15	TRBJ2-3	CATSRGTEPDTQCF
17	TRBV4-2	TRBJ2-1	CASSPFQTSGGSNEQFF
17	TRBV13	TRBJ2-5	CASSLFRGQGRSETQYF
16	TRBV20-1	TRBJ2-1	CSASDFTGFLGNEQFF
15	TRBV15	TRBJ1-1	CATSSWANRGTEAFF
15	TRBV7-7	TRBJ2-1	CASSSGQLNYNEQFF
16	TRBV20-1	TRBJ2-7	CSAPPWTSGGSYEQYF
16	TRBV6-1	TRBJ2-7	CASSEWGQGETDEQYF
18	TRBV10-3	TRBJ2-3	CAISEIGGTETSTDTQYF
15	TRBV9	TRBJ2-1	CASSEGTGGFDEQFF
18	TRBV28	TRBJ1-5	CASRGQGDGWNSNQPQHF
18	TRBV5-1	TRBJ1-2	CASSLRQGAIPTADGYTF
23	TRBV7-6	TRBJ2-7	CASSLEAGSNEKLFFGSGTEQYF
14	TRBV20-1	TRBJ1-6	CSARGGRGNSPLHF
14	TRBV7-8	TRBJ2-2	CASSYLGNTGELFF